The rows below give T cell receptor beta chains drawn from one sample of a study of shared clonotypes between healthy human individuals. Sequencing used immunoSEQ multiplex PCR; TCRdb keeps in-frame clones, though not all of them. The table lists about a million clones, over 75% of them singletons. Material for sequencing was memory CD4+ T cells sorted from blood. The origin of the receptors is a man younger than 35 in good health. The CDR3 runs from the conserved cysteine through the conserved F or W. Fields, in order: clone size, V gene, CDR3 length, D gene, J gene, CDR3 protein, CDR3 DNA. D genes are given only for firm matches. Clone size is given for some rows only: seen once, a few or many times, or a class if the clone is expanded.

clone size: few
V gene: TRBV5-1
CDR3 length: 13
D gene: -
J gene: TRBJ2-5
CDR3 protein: CASSSDSWETQYF
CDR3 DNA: TGCGCCAGCAGCTCGGACAGCTGGGAGACCCAGTACTTC

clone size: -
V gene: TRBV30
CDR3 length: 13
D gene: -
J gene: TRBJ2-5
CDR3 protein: CAWSVTWRETQYF
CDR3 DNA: TGTGCCTGGAGTGTTACCTGGAGGGAGACCCAGTACTTC

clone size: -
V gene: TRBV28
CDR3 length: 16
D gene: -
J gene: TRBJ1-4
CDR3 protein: CASSTPQSGGREKLFF
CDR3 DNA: TGTGCCAGCAGTACCCCCCAGAGTGGAGGTAGGGAAAAACTGTTTTTT

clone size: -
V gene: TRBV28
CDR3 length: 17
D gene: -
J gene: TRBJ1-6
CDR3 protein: CASSFLPPPGLNSPLHF
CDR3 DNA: TGTGCCAGCAGTTTCCTCCCTCCGCCCGGTCTTAATTCACCCCTCCACTTT

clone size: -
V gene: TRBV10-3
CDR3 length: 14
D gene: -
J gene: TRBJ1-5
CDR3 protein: CATLDSNSNQPQHF
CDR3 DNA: TGTGCCACCTTGGACAGCAATAGCAATCAGCCCCAGCATTTT

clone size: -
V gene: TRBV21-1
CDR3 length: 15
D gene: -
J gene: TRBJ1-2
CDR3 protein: CASQNSSGGSYGYTF
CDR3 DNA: TGTGCCAGCCAAAATTCCTCGGGGGGCTCCTATGGCTACACCTTC

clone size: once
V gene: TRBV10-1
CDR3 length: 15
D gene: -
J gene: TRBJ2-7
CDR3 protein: CASSESKGLLREQYF
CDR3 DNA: TGCGCCAGCAGTGAGTCGAAAGGGCTGCTACGCGAGCAGTACTTC

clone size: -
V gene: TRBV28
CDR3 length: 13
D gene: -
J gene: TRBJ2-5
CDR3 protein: CASRRGYQETQYF
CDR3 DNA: TGTGCCAGCAGGAGGGGGTACCAAGAGACCCAGTACTTC

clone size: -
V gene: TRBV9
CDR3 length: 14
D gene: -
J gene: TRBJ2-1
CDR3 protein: CASSVGPLNNEQFF
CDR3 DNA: TGTGCCAGCAGCGTTGGCCCTTTAAACAATGAGCAGTTCTTC

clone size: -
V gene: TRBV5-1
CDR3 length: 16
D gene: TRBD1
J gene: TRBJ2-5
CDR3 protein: CASSSWGTGGLETQYF
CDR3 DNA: TGCGCCAGCAGCTCCTGGGGGACAGGAGGTTTAGAGACCCAGTACTTC

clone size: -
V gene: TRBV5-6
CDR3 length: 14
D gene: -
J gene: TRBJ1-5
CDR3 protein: CASSLTGSGQPQHF
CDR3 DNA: TGTGCCAGCAGCTTGACGGGGAGCGGTCAGCCCCAGCATTTT

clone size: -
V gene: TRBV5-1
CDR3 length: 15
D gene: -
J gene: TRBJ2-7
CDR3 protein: CASSYQTGSSYEQYF
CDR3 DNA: TGCGCCAGCAGCTACCAGACAGGTAGCTCCTACGAGCAGTACTTC

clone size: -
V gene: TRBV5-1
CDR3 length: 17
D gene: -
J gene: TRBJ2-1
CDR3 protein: CASSLDWARSSYNEQFF
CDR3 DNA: TGCGCCAGCAGCTTGGATTGGGCCAGGAGCTCCTACAATGAGCAGTTCTTC

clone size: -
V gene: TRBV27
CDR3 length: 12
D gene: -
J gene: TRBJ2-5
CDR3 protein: CASSRGRSTQYF
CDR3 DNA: TGTGCCAGCAGTCGGGGGAGGAGTACCCAGTACTTC

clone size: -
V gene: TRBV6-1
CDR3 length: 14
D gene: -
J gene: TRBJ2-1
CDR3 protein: CASRTPRQTNEQFF
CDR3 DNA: TGTGCCAGCCGGACCCCTAGGCAGACAAATGAGCAGTTCTTC

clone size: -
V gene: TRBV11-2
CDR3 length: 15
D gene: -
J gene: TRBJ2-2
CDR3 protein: CASSHDDRNTGELFF
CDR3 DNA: TGTGCCAGCAGCCATGACGACAGAAACACCGGGGAGCTGTTTTTT

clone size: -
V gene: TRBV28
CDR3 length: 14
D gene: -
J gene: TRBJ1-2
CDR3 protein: CASSGNLGVEGYTF
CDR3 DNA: TGTGCCAGCAGTGGAAATCTCGGGGTGGAGGGCTACACCTTC

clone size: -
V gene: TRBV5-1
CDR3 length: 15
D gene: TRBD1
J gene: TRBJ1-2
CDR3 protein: CASSSRTGSGNGYTF
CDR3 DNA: TGCGCCAGCAGCTCGAGGACAGGGTCGGGTAATGGCTACACCTTC

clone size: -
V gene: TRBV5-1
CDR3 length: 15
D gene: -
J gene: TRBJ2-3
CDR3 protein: CASSLAGYSTDTQYF
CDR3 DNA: TGCGCCAGCAGCTTGGCAGGGTATAGCACAGATACGCAGTATTTT

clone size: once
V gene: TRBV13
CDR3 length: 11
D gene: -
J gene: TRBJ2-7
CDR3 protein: CAREPWCEQYF
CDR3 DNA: TGTGCCAGGGAACCTTGGTGCGAGCAGTACTTC

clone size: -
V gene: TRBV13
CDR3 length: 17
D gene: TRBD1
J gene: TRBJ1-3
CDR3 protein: CASSWGGQGNSGNTIYF
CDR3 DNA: TGTGCCAGCAGCTGGGGAGGACAGGGTAACTCTGGAAACACCATATATTTT

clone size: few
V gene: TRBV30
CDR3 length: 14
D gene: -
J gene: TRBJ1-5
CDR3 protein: CAWSVTSSGQPQHF
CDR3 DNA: TGTGCCTGGAGTGTAACTAGTTCCGGTCAGCCCCAGCATTTT

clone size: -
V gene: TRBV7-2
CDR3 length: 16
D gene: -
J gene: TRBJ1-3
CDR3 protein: CASSLLGGRAGNTIYF
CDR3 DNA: TGTGCCAGCAGCTTATTAGGCGGCCGAGCGGGAAACACCATATATTTT

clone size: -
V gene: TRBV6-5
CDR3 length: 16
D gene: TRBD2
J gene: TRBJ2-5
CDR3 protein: CASSYSSGGAKETQYF
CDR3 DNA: TGTGCCAGCAGTTACTCTAGCGGGGGGGCAAAAGAGACCCAGTACTTC

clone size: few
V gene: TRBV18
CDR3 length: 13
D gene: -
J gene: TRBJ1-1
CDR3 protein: CATSGDMNTEAFF
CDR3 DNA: TGTGCCACCTCGGGCGACATGAACACTGAAGCTTTCTTT

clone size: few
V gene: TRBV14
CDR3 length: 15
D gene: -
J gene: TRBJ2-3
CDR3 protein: CASSRHRISTDTQYF
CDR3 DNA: TGTGCCAGCAGCCGTCACAGGATAAGCACAGATACGCAGTATTTT

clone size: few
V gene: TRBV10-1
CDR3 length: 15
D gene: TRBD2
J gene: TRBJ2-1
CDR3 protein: CASPTSISSYNEQFF
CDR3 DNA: TGCGCCAGCCCGACTAGCATCAGCTCCTACAATGAGCAGTTCTTC

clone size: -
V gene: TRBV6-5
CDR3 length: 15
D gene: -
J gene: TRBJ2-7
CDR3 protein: CASSYAPGRTYEQYF
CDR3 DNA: TGTGCCAGCAGTTACGCCCCAGGGAGGACTTACGAGCAGTACTTC

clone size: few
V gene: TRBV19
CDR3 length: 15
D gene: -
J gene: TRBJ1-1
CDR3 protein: CASSMSRYMNTEAFF
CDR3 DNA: TGTGCCAGTAGTATGTCCCGATACATGAACACTGAAGCTTTCTTT

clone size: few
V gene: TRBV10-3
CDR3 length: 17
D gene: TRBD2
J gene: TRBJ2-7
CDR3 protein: CAISESLAGAIPYEQYF
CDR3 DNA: TGTGCCATCAGTGAGTCACTAGCGGGAGCGATTCCCTACGAGCAGTACTTC

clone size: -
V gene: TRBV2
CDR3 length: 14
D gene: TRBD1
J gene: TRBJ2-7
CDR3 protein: CASSGQGTAYEQYF
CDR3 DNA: TGTGCCAGCAGTGGACAGGGGACCGCCTACGAGCAGTACTTC

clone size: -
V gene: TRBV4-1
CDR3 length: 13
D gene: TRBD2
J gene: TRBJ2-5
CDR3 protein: CASSHGLEETQYF
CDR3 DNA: TGCGCCAGCAGCCACGGACTAGAAGAGACCCAGTACTTC

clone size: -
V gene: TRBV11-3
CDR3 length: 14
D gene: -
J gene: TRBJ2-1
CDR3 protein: CASSLDQWTNEQFF
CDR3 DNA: TGTGCCAGCAGCTTAGACCAGTGGACCAATGAGCAGTTCTTC

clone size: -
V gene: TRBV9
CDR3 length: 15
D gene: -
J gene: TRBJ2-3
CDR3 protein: CASSFRDSSSVTQYF
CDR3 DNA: TGTGCCAGCAGCTTCCGGGACTCCTCCTCCGTTACGCAGTATTTT

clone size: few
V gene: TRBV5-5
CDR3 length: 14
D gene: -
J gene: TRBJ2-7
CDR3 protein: CASTTSPGAYEQYF
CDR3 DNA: TGTGCCAGCACGACCTCTCCGGGGGCCTACGAGCAGTACTTC

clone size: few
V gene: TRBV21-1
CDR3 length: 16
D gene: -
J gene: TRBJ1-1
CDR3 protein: CASRANTSQGWTEAFF
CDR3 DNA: TGTGCCAGCAGAGCCAACACATCCCAAGGCTGGACTGAAGCTTTCTTT

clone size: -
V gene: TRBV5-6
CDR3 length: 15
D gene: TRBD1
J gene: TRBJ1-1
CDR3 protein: CASSTWDRGNTEAFF
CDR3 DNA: TGTGCCAGCAGCACCTGGGACAGGGGAAACACTGAAGCTTTCTTT

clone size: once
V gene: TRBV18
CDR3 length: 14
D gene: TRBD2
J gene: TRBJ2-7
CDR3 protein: CASSPGGSVSEQYF
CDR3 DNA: TGTGCCAGCTCACCTGGCGGGAGTGTAAGCGAGCAGTACTTC

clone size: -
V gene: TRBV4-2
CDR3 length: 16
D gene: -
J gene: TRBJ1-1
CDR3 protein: CASSQEPGGPNTEAFF
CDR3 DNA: TGTGCCAGCAGCCAAGAGCCGGGGGGCCCGAACACTGAAGCTTTCTTT

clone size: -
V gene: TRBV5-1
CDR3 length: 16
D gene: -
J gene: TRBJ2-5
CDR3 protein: CASSAAGRGQKETQYF
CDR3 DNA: TGCGCCAGCAGCGCCGCGGGGCGGGGACAGAAAGAGACCCAGTACTTC

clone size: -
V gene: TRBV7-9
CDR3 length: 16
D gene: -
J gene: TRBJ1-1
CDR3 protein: CASSPRYEGRWTEAFF
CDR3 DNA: TGTGCCAGCAGCCCCCGTTATGAGGGGCGTTGGACTGAAGCTTTCTTT

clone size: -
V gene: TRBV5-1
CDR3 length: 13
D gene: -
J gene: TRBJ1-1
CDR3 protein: CASSFERSSEAFF
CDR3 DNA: TGCGCCAGCAGTTTTGAACGGTCGTCGGAAGCTTTCTTT

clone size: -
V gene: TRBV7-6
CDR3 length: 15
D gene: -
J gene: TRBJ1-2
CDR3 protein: CASSLGAGRDYGYTF
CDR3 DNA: TGTGCCAGCAGCTTAGGAGCGGGGAGAGACTATGGCTACACCTTC

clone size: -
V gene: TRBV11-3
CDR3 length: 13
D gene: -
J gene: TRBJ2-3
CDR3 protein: CASSPLRSDTQYF
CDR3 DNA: TGTGCCAGCAGCCCTCTCCGGTCAGATACGCAGTATTTT

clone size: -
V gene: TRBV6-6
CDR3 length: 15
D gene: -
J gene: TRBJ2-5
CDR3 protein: CASSNPWTRQETQYF
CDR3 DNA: TGTGCCAGCAGTAATCCATGGACGCGTCAAGAGACCCAGTACTTC